The 5 T cell receptor beta chains in this list originate from one sample, sequenced in a study of regulatory T cells in long-lasting Graves disease. Sequencing libraries for TCR beta were prepared with iRepertoire HTBI primers and Arm-PCR of CDR3 regions. TCRdb reprocessed the multiplex PCR reads with MiXCR, giving one entry per CDR3 protein. The sample holds 600,000 to 650,000 distinct CDR3 sequences, 16% seen once. Indicated time point: newly diagnosed GD, antithyroid drugs for less than 3 months. From PBMCs, RNA was extracted and then used to make the TCR library. This sample was also put to use in a study of T cells in Graves' hyperthyroidism and ophthalmopathy.

The source material was peripheral blood mononuclear cells (PBMCs), sampled at new diagnosis, from a patient treated with antithyroid drugs. These receptors were collected from a woman younger than 45 with Graves disease.

The V call is TRBV29-1, the J call TRBJ1-2, with unresolved D. V shed 3 bases and J shed 3 bases, with 2 bases lying between them. The germline V gene encodes CDR1 SQVTM and CDR2 ANQGSEA. The CDR3 length is 10 residues. The CDR3 here is CSVDDYGYTF. Here the CDR3 DNA reads TGCAGCGTTGACGACTATGGCTACACCTTC. Full variable domain (remainder filled in from reference TRBV29-1 and TRBJ1-2): SAVISQKPSRDICQRGTSLTIQCQVDSQVTMMFWYRQQPGQSLTLIATANQGSEATYESGFVIDKFPISRPNLTFSTLTVSNMSPEDSSIYLCSVDDYGYTFGSGTRLTVV.

The rearrangement uses TRBV5-5 and TRBJ1-1; D not certain. V was trimmed by 4 bases and J by 3 bases, leaving 13 bases between them. This CDR3 is built from 14 residues. Germline loops: CDR1 SGHKS, CDR2 YYEKEE (reference sequence). The CDR3 sequence: CASSHDRSYTEAFF. Here the CDR3 DNA reads TGTGCCAGCAGCCATGATCGGAGCTACACTGAAGCTTTCTTT.

There are many counts of this clonotype. V gene TRBV3-1 combines with J gene TRBJ2-3; D gene ambiguous. Looked up from germline, CDR1 is LGHDT and CDR2 is YNNKEL (reference sequence). V lost 4 bases, J lost 5 bases, and 10 bases lay in between. CDR3 length: 13 residues. CDR3 sequence: CASSLFPGDTQYF. Written as DNA, the CDR3 is TGTGCCAGCAGCCTCTTCCCCGGAGATACGCAGTATTTT.

This clonotype occurred many times. The chain couples TRBV2 to TRBJ2-1; the D gene is possibly TRBD2 (5 bases). Germline-derived CDR1 and CDR2 are SNHLY and FYNNEI. This CDR3 has 13 amino acids. The V gene lost 2 bases and the J gene lost 10 bases, with 12 bases spanning the gap. In DNA form, the CDR3 reads TGTGCCAGCAGTGAAAGAATCCGGGGAGAGCAGTTCTTC. It translates to CASSERIRGEQFF.

The V and J genes are TRBV6-1 and TRBJ2-7; 14 nucleotides agree with TRBD2. V lost 10 bases to trimming and J lost 5 bases; unmatched junction nucleotides: 22. Germline CDR1 MNHNS, CDR2 SASEGT. This CDR3 is built from 19 residues. The chain's CDR3 is CATARQGPAPGLAGDEQYF. CDR3 coding DNA: TGTGCCACCGCCCGACAGGGCCCCGCACCGGGACTAGCGGGAGACGAGCAGTACTTC.